Sequencing of this TCR beta chain was carried out in a study of vaccination and CD4 T cells after COVID-19. Across the whole study: Convalescent study patients returned SARS-CoV-2 positive nasal swab PCR results, with nine mild cases and one severe. Participants were given two doses of BNT162b2 or mRNA-1273 vaccine.

Treatment defined: roughly ten-day PBMC culture with coronavirus spike peptide pools or control peptides (ViraFEST assay). This clonotype turned up a few times. Its antigen is unidentified. Scientists ran DNA taken from cultured CD4+ T cells through the Oncomine TCR Beta short-read assay for sequencing. MiXCR, run by TCRdb on the PCR reads, gives a single entry per CDR3 protein. The table includes about 15,000 distinct CDR3 sequences, around 45% detected once. The CDR3 runs 13 residues. V gave up 1 base and J gave up 5 bases, with 11 bases separating them. Germline CDR1 SQVTM, CDR2 ANQGSEA. Findings of the study overall: A median of approximately 90% of reactive clones, in convalescent patients, became evident only post-vaccination.

The receptor was isolated from a human donor who had recovered from COVID-19. The chain carries TRBV29-1 and TRBJ1-1; TRBD1 is a possible D gene (5 bases). The sequenced material came from CD4+ T cells from blood, cultured in vitro. CDR3 sequence: CSVEVGVKTEAFF. The CDR3 coding sequence is TGCAGCGTTGAAGTGGGGGTAAAAACTGAAGCTTTCTTT.